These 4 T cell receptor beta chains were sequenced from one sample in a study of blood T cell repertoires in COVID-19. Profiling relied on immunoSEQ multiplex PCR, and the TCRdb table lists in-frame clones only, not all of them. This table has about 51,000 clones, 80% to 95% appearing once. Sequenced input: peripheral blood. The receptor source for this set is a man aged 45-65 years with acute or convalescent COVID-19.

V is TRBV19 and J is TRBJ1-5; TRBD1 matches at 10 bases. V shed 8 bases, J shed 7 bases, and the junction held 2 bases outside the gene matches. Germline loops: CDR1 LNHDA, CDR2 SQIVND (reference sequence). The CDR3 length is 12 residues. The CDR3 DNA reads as TGTGCCAGTGGGGACAGGGGCCAGCCCCAGCATTTT. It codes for CASGDRGQPQHF.

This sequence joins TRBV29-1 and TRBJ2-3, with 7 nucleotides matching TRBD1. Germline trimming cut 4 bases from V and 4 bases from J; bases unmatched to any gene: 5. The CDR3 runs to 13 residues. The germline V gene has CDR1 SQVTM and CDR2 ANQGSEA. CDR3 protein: CSVGVGGADTQYF. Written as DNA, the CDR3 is TGCAGCGTTGGGGTAGGGGGCGCAGATACGCAGTATTTT.

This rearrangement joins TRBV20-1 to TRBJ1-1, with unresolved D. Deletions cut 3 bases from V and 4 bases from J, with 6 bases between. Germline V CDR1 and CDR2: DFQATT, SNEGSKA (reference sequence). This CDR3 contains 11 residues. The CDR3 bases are TGCAGTGCTAGGTTGAGCACTGAAGCTTTCTTT. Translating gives CSARLSTEAFF.

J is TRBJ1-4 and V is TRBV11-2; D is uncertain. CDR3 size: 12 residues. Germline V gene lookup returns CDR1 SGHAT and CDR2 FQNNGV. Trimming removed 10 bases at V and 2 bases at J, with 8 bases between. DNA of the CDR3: TGTGCCACTGGGAGGACTAATGAAAAACTGTTTTTT. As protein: CATGRTNEKLFF.